Listed here are 31 T cell receptor beta chains from one sample, sequenced in a study of T cell changes during pregnancy in multiple sclerosis. The method was immunoSEQ multiplex PCR; TCRdb's version includes in-frame clones alone and lacks a portion of them. This table has approximately 90,000 clones, 94% appearing once. Specimen: peripheral blood, collected in the third trimester of pregnancy. These receptors were taken from a female donor with multiple sclerosis, enrolled in a pregnancy study.

The chain joins TRBV6-1 to TRBJ2-1, with D unresolved. CDR1 is MNHNS and CDR2 is SASEGT in the germline V gene. CDR3 length: 15 amino acids. The germline V and J ends were trimmed by 1 base and 6 bases, with 13 bases remaining between them. CDR3 in amino acids: CASSEEVLVVNEQFF. CDR3 nucleotides: TGTGCCAGCAGTGAAGAAGTCTTAGTCGTCAATGAGCAGTTCTTC.

This rearrangement joins TRBV28 to TRBJ1-4; D is uncertain. V lost 6 bases to trimming and J lost 5 bases, with 13 bases between them. The CDR3 consists of 14 residues. Germline V gene sequence: CDR1 MDHEN, CDR2 SYDVKM. The CDR3 spells CASSSGSRNEKLFF. DNA of the CDR3: TGTGCCAGCAGCTCCGGGAGTAGGAATGAAAAACTGTTTTTT.

The chain links TRBV9 to TRBJ1-1; D not certain. Trimming removed 3 bases at V and 1 base at J, with 16 bases between. The germline CDR1 and CDR2 sequences are SGDLS and YYNGEE. The CDR3 contains 16 residues. This chain's CDR3 is CASSEPPPAGNTEAFF. CDR3 nucleotides: TGTGCCAGCAGCGAACCCCCACCGGCGGGGAACACTGAAGCTTTCTTT.

V is TRBV4-1 and J is TRBJ2-4, with TRBD2 matching 9 bases. Looked up from germline, CDR1 is MGHRA and CDR2 is YSYEKL. The CDR3 is 16 amino acids. V lost 0 bases to trimming and J lost 6 bases; unmatched junction nucleotides: 6. CDR3 region: CASSQEGISGRNIQYF. As DNA, the CDR3 is TGCGCCAGCAGCCAAGAGGGGATTAGCGGGAGAAACATTCAGTACTTC.

V is TRBV28 and J is TRBJ2-3, with D unresolved. Per the germline V gene, CDR1 is MDHEN and CDR2 is SYDVKM. Deletions cut 7 bases from V and 2 bases from J, with 16 bases between. The CDR3 sequence is 15 residues long. The CDR3 region is CASTQKTELTDTQYF. The DNA for the CDR3 is TGTGCCAGCACCCAAAAAACAGAACTCACAGATACGCAGTATTTT.

The V call is TRBV27, the J call TRBJ2-7; the match to TRBD1 covers 7 bases. Per the germline V gene, CDR1 is MNHEY and CDR2 is SMNVEV (reference sequence). The junction had 9 bases not matched to a gene; V was cut back by 6 bases and J by 4 bases. This CDR3 has 14 residues. In DNA, the CDR3 is TGTGCCAGCAGGTACCGGGACAGAGTTTACGAGCAGTACTTC. It yields the protein CASRYRDRVYEQYF.

J is TRBJ2-2 and V is TRBV11-2, with D possibly matching TRBD2 (5 bases). The length of the CDR3 is 14 residues. The germline gives CDR1 SGHAT, CDR2 FQNNGV. V was cut by 7 bases and J by 8 bases, with 17 bases left in between. The CDR3 protein is CASIKRESMGELFF. The CDR3 bases are TGTGCCAGCATCAAGAGGGAGTCAATGGGGGAGCTGTTTTTT.

This chain connects TRBV28 to TRBJ2-1; tentatively, D is TRBD1 (5 bases). The CDR3 totals 16 residues. Between the trimmed V and J ends, which lost 2 bases and 9 bases, there was a span of 20 bases. Germline-derived CDR1 and CDR2 are MDHEN and SYDVKM. CDR3: CASSLLLQDLVGEQFF. The CDR3 bases are TGTGCCAGCAGTTTACTCCTACAGGACCTCGTGGGTGAGCAGTTCTTC.

V and J are TRBV4-3 and TRBJ2-1, with 8 bases fitting TRBD1. Trimming removed 2 bases from V and 15 bases from J; junction bases left unmatched: 18. The CDR3 loop spans 16 amino acids. CDR1 is LGHNA, CDR2 YSLEER, per germline. The CDR3 here is CASSQSTTGAAAMAFF. In DNA form, the CDR3 reads TGCGCCAGCAGCCAATCTACGACAGGGGCTGCGGCTATGGCGTTCTTC.

The chain is built from TRBV9 and TRBJ2-1, with D perhaps matching TRBD2 (5 bases). Germline CDR1 is SGDLS and CDR2 is YYNGEE. Trimming removed 3 bases at V and 10 bases at J, with 8 bases between. The CDR3 contains 11 residues. CDR3 nucleotides: TGTGCCAGCAGCGCCGGCGGGGAGCAGTTCTTC. Translating it yields CASSAGGEQFF. Filled out from reference TRBV9 and TRBJ2-1, the complete variable domain reads DSGVTQTPKHLITATGQRVTLRCSPRSGDLSVYWYQQSLDQGLQFLIQYYNGEERAKGNILERFSAQQFPDLHSELNLSSLELGDSALYFCASSAGGEQFFGPGTRLTVL.

The gene calls are TRBV9 and TRBJ2-3, with D unclear. Trimming removed 4 bases from V and 9 bases from J, with 21 bases in between. The CDR3 is made up of 15 amino acids. CDR1 and CDR2 (germline): SGDLS, YYNGEE. The CDR3 region is CASSPRHFTLETQYF. CDR3 sequence (DNA): TGTGCCAGCAGCCCCCGGCATTTTACTTTGGAGACGCAGTATTTT.

In regard to this clone: The sample holds other DNA sequences that translate to the same CDR3. The chain employs TRBV27 and TRBJ2-7; D is perhaps TRBD2 (5 bases). This CDR3 is 13 amino acids long. V lost 5 bases and J lost 2, with 10 bases in between. Germline loops: CDR1 MNHEY, CDR2 SMNVEV (reference sequence). CDR3 nucleotide sequence: TGTGCCAGCAGTCTTGGACTGGCCTACGAGCAGTACTTC. Translation: CASSLGLAYEQYF.

The rearrangement links TRBV4-1 to TRBJ1-4; 8 nucleotides line up with TRBD1. J was trimmed by 8 bases and V by 3 bases; bases with no gene match: 8. Germline CDR1 and CDR2: MGHRA and YSYEKL. The CDR3 has 15 amino acids. In DNA form, the CDR3 reads TGCGCCAGCAGCCACCCCGGACAGGGAAGCGAAAAACTGTTTTTT. Protein sequence: CASSHPGQGSEKLFF.

This clone appeared a single time. This sequence joins TRBV29-1 and TRBJ2-3; 10 bases are shared with TRBD2. The CDR3 runs to 16 residues. CDR1 SQVTM and CDR2 ANQGSEA come from the germline V gene. V dropped 1 base and J dropped 2; count of bases not matched to a gene: 6. This CDR3 is CSVEGVLAGDTDTQYF. The CDR3 region has the DNA TGCAGCGTTGAAGGCGTCCTAGCGGGAGACACAGATACGCAGTATTTT.

This chain links TRBV28 with TRBJ1-5; D unclear. CDR1 and CDR2 (germline): MDHEN, SYDVKM. This CDR3 has 14 residues. The germline V and J ends were trimmed by 2 bases and 5 bases, with 10 bases remaining between them. The CDR3 sequence: CASSLDGGYQPQHF. The CDR3 DNA reads TGTGCCAGCAGTTTAGATGGAGGCTATCAGCCCCAGCATTTT.

The rearrangement uses TRBV9 and TRBJ2-2; 7 bases align to TRBD1. The germline CDR1 and CDR2 sequences are SGDLS and YYNGEE. V was clipped by 6 bases and J by 2 bases; unmatched bases: 7. The CDR3 is made up of 15 amino acids. The CDR3 coding sequence is TGTGCCAGCACCGAGGGGGACAGCAACACCGGGGAGCTGTTTTTT. Translating gives CASTEGDSNTGELFF.

The rearrangement uses TRBV7-9 and TRBJ2-2; D not certain. Trimming cost V 10 bases and J 6 bases, with 15 bases left between them. The CDR3 covers 13 residues. CDR1 SEHNR and CDR2 FQNEAQ come from the germline V gene (reference sequence). In nucleotides, the CDR3 is TGTGCCAACGACCTGGAGATCCCCGGGGAGCTGTTTTTT. This encodes CANDLEIPGELFF.

J is TRBJ2-7 and V is TRBV19, with 8 nucleotides matching TRBD1. CDR1 LNHDA and CDR2 SQIVND come from the germline V gene (reference sequence). J was trimmed by 5 bases and V by 7 bases; bases with no gene match: 7. The CDR3 sequence is 13 residues long. For the CDR3, the DNA is TGTGCCAGTAAAGGACAGGGACCCCACGAGCAGTACTTC. Residues: CASKGQGPHEQYF.

This chain links TRBV7-6 with TRBJ2-5; 8 nucleotides line up with TRBD1. In germline, CDR1 is SGHVS, CDR2 FNYEAQ. The CDR3 is made up of 14 amino acids. J was trimmed by 5 bases and V by 1 base; bases with no gene match: 3. The CDR3: CASSLGTGTETQYF. The DNA of the CDR3 is TGTGCCAGCAGCTTAGGGACAGGGACGGAGACCCAGTACTTC.

V and J are TRBV19 and TRBJ2-1; 7 positions agree with TRBD2. CDR3 length: 13 residues. The V gene's germline CDR1 is LNHDA and CDR2 SQIVND (reference sequence). J gave up 8 bases and V 5 bases, and 6 bases lay outside the gene matches. CDR3 nucleotides: TGTGCCAGTAGTCTACTAGCGTTCGATGAGCAGTTCTTC. This translates into CASSLLAFDEQFF.

The chain has TRBV5-1 and TRBJ2-7; the match to TRBD2 covers 10 bases. V gave up 3 bases and J gave up 5 bases; unmatched junction bases: 8. CDR1 is SGHRS and CDR2 is YFSETQ in the germline V gene. This CDR3 contains 15 residues. The CDR3 protein is CASSWSGRAGNEQYF. The CDR3 DNA is TGCGCCAGCAGCTGGAGCGGGAGGGCCGGAAACGAGCAGTACTTC.

The rearrangement links TRBV7-9 to TRBJ2-1; 15 bases are a match to TRBD2. The CDR3 runs 18 residues. The junction had 15 bases not matched to a gene; V was cut back by 5 bases and J by 10 bases. Germline lookup yields CDR1 SEHNR and CDR2 FQNEAQ (reference sequence). CDR3 DNA sequence: TGTGCCAGCAGCCAAGCGACACCGGGACTAGCGGGAGGAATCGAGCAGTTCTTC. Translated, it gives CASSQATPGLAGGIEQFF.

This chain joins TRBV29-1 and TRBJ1-3; D is undetermined. Trimming took off 0 bases at V and 0 bases at J, with 12 bases between the two ends. CDR1 and CDR2 (germline): SQVTM, ANQGSEA. CDR3 length equals 16 residues. CDR3 DNA sequence: TGCAGCGTTGAAGATAATCACGGGAGCTCTGGAAACACCATATATTTT. Protein: CSVEDNHGSSGNTIYF. The full variable domain, in which reference TRBV29-1 and TRBJ1-3 provide the parts outside the CDR3, is SAVISQKPSRDICQRGTSLTIQCQVDSQVTMMFWYRQQPGQSLTLIATANQGSEATYESGFVIDKFPISRPNLTFSTLTVSNMSPEDSSIYLCSVEDNHGSSGNTIYFGEGSWLTVV.

Only one count was recorded for this clone. V usage is TRBV5-5 and J usage is TRBJ2-1, with 10 bases aligning to TRBD1. J was trimmed by 3 bases and V by 4 bases; bases with no gene match: 4. Germline V lookup: CDR1 SGHKS, CDR2 YYEKEE (reference sequence). The CDR3 is 15 residues long. For the CDR3, the DNA is TGTGCCAGCAGCCTGGGACAGGGGTACTACAATGAGCAGTTCTTC. Its translation is CASSLGQGYYNEQFF.

V usage is TRBV5-8 and J usage is TRBJ2-7, with D possibly matching TRBD1 (6 bases). In germline, CDR1 is SGHTS, CDR2 YDEGEE. V lost 0 bases and J 6 bases, leaving 16 bases between the germline ends. The CDR3 loop spans 15 amino acids. CDR3 residues: CASSLALGAFFEQYF. The CDR3 DNA reads TGTGCCAGCAGCTTGGCCTTGGGGGCGTTCTTCGAGCAGTACTTC. The full variable domain, in which reference TRBV5-8 and TRBJ2-7 provide the parts outside the CDR3, is EAGVTQSPTHLIKTRGQQATLRCSPISGHTSVYWYQQALGLGLQFLLWYDEGEERNRGNFPPRFSGRQFPNYSSELNVNALELEDSALYLCASSLALGAFFEQYFGPGTRLTVT.

CDR3 bases: TGTGCCAGCAGTCCCAGGGTAGGGGACAATCAGCCCCAGCATTTT. It encodes CASSPRVGDNQPQHF. V gene TRBV6-5 combines with J gene TRBJ1-5; D is perhaps TRBD1 (5 bases). Germline assignment: CDR1 MNHEY and CDR2 SVGAGI. The CDR3 has 15 residues. V lost 5 bases and J 3 bases, leaving 14 bases between the germline ends.

The rearrangement joins TRBV13 to TRBJ2-1; perhaps TRBD2 as D (6 bases). Germline loops: CDR1 PRHDT, CDR2 FYEKMQ (reference sequence). V was cut by 2 bases and J by 9 bases, with 17 bases left in between. The CDR3 totals 15 residues. The CDR3: CASSLWGERWSEQFF. CDR3 nucleotides: TGTGCCAGCAGCTTATGGGGGGAGCGGTGGAGTGAGCAGTTCTTC.

The rearrangement uses TRBV5-1 and TRBJ2-2, with D possibly matching TRBD2 (6 bases). CDR3 length: 15 residues. Germline-derived CDR1 and CDR2 are SGHRS and YFSETQ. Trimming removed 4 bases at V and 2 bases at J, with 12 bases between. CDR3 DNA: TGCGCCAGCAGCCTCGGGACTGCCAACACCGGGGAGCTGTTTTTT. Amino acid sequence: CASSLGTANTGELFF.

This chain uses TRBV14 with TRBJ1-1; D may be TRBD1 (6 bases). This CDR3 is 16 amino acids long. Germline-derived CDR1 and CDR2 are SGHDN and FVKESK. Trimming stripped 2 bases from V and 6 bases from J, with 19 bases between. DNA for the CDR3: TGTGCCAGCAGCCAAATCCCCGTCGGGACAACCCCTGAAGCTTTCTTT. This gives the protein CASSQIPVGTTPEAFF. Combining the CDR3 with reference TRBV14 and TRBJ1-1 gives the whole variable domain EAGVTQFPSHSVIEKGQTVTLRCDPISGHDNLYWYRRVMGKEIKFLLHFVKESKQDESGMPNNRFLAERTGGTYSTLKVQPAELEDSGVYFCASSQIPVGTTPEAFFGQGTRLTVV.

The chain links TRBV30 to TRBJ1-2; possible D gene TRBD1, 5 bases. V was clipped by 3 bases and J by 8 bases, with 13 bases between them. The CDR3 sequence is 12 residues long. Germline V gene lookup returns CDR1 GTSNPN and CDR2 SVGIG (reference sequence). The CDR3: CAWSFPGRGYTF. DNA of the CDR3: TGTGCCTGGAGCTTCCCAGGGCGCGGCTACACCTTC. Using reference TRBV30 and TRBJ1-2 for the parts outside the CDR3, the full variable domain is SQTIHQWPATLVQPVGSPLSLECTVEGTSNPNLYWYRQAAGRGLQLLFYSVGIGQISSEVPQNLSASRPQDRQFILSSKKLLLSDSGFYLCAWSFPGRGYTFGSGTRLTVV.

The rearrangement uses TRBV28 and TRBJ1-2; D perhaps matches TRBD1 (5 bases). Germline CDR1 and CDR2: MDHEN and SYDVKM. The CDR3 has 13 residues. Trimming removed 3 bases from V and 3 bases from J, with 8 bases in between. The CDR3 reads CASSLVGDYGYTF. The CDR3 DNA reads TGTGCCAGCAGTTTGGTAGGGGACTATGGCTACACCTTC.